This T cell receptor beta chain was retrieved from a study of response to subunit inactivated influenza vaccine. Study results and limitations: Authors suggested each seasonal flu vaccination may recruit only limited numbers of new T cells.

This clonotype turned up a few times. Its specificity is unknown. V lost 2 bases and J lost 6, with 10 bases in between. The CDR3 totals 14 residues. TCRdb analysed the RT-PCR reads with MiXCR anew, one entry per CDR3 protein. Here the sample spans around 760,000 distinct CDR3 sequences, around 13% being singletons. The sequences come from PBMCs from blood, collected around 14 days before vaccination. V is TRBV12-3 or TRBV12-4 and J is TRBJ2-2, with no clear D. This clonotype originated in a man in his forties or fifties who received an inactivated influenza vaccine. CDR3 loop: CASSLRVGPGELFF. DNA for the CDR3: TGTGCCAGCAGTTTAAGGGTGGGCCCCGGGGAGCTGTTTTTT.